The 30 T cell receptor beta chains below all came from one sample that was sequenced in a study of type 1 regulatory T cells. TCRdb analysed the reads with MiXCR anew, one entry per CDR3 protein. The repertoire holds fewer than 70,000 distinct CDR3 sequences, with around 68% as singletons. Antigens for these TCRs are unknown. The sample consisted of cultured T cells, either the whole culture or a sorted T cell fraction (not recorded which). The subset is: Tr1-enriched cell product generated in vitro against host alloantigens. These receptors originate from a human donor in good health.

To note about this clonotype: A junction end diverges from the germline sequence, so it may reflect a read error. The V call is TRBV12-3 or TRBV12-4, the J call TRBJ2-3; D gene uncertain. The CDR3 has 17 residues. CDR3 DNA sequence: TGTGCCGGCAGTTTATTTTTTGCAGCCTTAATCACAGATACGCAGTATTTT. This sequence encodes CAGSLFFAALITDTQYF.

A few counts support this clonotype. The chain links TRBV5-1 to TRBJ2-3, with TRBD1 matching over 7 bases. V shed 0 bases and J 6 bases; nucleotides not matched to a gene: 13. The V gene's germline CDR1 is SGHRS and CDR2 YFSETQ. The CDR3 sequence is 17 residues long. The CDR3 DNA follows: TGCGCCAGCAGCTTGGAGCCGGGACAGAGGGGAGTGGATACGCAGTATTTT. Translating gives CASSLEPGQRGVDTQYF.

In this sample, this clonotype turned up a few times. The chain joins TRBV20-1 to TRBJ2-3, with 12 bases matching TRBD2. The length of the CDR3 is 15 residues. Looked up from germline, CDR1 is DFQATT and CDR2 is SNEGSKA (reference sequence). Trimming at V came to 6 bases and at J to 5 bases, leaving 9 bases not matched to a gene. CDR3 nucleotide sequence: TGCAGTGCGTTTCTCCTAGCGGGAGGGGGAGATACGCAGTATTTT. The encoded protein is CSAFLLAGGGDTQYF.

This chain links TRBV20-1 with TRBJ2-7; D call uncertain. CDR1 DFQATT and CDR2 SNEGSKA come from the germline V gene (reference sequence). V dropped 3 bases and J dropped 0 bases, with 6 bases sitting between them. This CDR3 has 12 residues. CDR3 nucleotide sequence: TGCAGTGCTAGGTTTGGCTCCTACGAGCAGTACTTC. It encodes CSARFGSYEQYF.

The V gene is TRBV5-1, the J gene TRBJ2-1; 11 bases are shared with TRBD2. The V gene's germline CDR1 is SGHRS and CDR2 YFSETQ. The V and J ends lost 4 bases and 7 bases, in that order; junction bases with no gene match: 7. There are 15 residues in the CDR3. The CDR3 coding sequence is TGCGCCAGCAGCAAAGGACTAGCGGGCCGAAATGAGCAGTTCTTC. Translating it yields CASSKGLAGRNEQFF.

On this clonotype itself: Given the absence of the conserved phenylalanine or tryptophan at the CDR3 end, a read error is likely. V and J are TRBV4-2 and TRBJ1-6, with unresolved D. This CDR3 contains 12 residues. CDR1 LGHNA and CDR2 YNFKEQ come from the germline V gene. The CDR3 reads CATSQDIGSLHI. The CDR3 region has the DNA TGTGCCACCAGCCAAGATATAGGGTCCCTCCACATT.

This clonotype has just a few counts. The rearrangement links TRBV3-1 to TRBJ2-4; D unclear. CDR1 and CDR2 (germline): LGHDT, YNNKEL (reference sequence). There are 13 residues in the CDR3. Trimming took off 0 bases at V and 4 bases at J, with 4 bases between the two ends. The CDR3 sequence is CASSQDSKNIQYF. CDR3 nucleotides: TGTGCCAGCAGCCAAGATTCAAAAAACATTCAGTACTTC.

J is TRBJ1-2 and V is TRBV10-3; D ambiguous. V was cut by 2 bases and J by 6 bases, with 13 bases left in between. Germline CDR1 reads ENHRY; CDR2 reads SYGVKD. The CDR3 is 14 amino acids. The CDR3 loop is CAISEPASTDGYTF. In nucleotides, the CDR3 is TGTGCCATCAGTGAGCCCGCCAGTACGGATGGCTACACCTTC.

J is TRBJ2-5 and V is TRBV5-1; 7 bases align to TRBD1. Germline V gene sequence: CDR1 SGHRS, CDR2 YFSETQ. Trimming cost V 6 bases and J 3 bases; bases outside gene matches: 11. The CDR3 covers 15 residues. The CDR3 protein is CASNSLGTDEETQYF. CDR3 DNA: TGCGCCAGCAACTCTCTCGGGACAGATGAAGAGACCCAGTACTTC.

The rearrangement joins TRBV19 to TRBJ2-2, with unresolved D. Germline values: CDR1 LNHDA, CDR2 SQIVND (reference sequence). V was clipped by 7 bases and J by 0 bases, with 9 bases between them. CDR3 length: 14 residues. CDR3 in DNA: TGTGCCAGTATTTTCAAGCCGAACACCGGGGAGCTGTTTTTT. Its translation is CASIFKPNTGELFF. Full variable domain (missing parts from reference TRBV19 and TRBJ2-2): DGGITQSPKYLFRKEGQNVTLSCEQNLNHDAMYWYRQDPGQGLRLIYYSQIVNDFQKGDIAEGYSVSREKKESFPLTVTSAQKNPTAFYLCASIFKPNTGELFFGEGSRLTVL.

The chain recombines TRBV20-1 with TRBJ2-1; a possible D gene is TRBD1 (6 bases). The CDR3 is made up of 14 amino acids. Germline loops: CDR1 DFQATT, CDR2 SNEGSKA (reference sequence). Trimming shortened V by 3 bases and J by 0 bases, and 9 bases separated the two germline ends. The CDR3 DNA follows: TGCAGTGCTAGTACAGGGACCTCCTACAATGAGCAGTTCTTC. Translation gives CSASTGTSYNEQFF.

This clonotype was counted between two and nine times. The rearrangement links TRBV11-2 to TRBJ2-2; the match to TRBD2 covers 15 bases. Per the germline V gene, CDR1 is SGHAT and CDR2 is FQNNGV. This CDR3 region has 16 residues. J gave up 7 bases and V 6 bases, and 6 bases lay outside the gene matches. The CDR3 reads CASRGLAGGQGGELFF. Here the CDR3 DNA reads TGTGCCAGCAGGGGACTAGCGGGAGGCCAGGGCGGGGAGCTGTTTTTT.

CDR3 DNA sequence: TGCGCCAGCAGCTCGGCCACTAGCGGAAACTACAATGAGCAGTTCTTC. This sequence encodes CASSSATSGNYNEQFF. V gene TRBV5-1 combines with J gene TRBJ2-1, with 8 bases matching TRBD2. The germline V gene encodes CDR1 SGHRS and CDR2 YFSETQ. CDR3 size: 16 residues. The junction had 8 bases not matched to a gene; V was cut back by 3 bases and J by 3 bases.

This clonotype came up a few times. CDR3 in amino acids: CASTRTGSIGETQYF. Here the CDR3 DNA reads TGCGCCAGCACGCGGACAGGGAGTATTGGAGAGACCCAGTACTTC. The chain has TRBV5-1 and TRBJ2-5; 8 nucleotides line up with TRBD1. J was trimmed by 4 bases and V by 6 bases; bases with no gene match: 11. CDR1 SGHRS and CDR2 YFSETQ come from the germline V gene. This CDR3 is built from 15 residues.

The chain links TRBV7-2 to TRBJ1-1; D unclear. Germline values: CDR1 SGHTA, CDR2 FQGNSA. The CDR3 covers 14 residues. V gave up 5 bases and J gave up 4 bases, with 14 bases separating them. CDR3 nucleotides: TGTGCCAGCAGCATAGGAGCGGCGGGCACTGAAGCTTTCTTT. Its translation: CASSIGAAGTEAFF.

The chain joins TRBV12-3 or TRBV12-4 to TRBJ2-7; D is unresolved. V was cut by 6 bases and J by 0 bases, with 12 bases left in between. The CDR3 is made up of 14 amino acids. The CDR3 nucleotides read TGTGCCAGCAGCATGGACGGTGTCTCCTACGAGCAGTACTTC. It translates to CASSMDGVSYEQYF.

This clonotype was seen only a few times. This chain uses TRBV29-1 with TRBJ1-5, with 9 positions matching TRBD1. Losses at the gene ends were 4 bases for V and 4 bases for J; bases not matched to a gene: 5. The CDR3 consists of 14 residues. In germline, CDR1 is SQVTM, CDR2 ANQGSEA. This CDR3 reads CSVADRGFNQPQHF. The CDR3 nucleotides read TGCAGCGTTGCGGACAGGGGCTTTAATCAGCCCCAGCATTTT.

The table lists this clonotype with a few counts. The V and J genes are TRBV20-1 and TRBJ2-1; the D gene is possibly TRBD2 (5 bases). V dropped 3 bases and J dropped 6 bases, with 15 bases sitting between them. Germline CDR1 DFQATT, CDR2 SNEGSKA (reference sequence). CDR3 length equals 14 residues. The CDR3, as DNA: TGCAGTGCTAGTTTAACTAGTGGACTCAATGAGCAGTTCTTC. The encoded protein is CSASLTSGLNEQFF.

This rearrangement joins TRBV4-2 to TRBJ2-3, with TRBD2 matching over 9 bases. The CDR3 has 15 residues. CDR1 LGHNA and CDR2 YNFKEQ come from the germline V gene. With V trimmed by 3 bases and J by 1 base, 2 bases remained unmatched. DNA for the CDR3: TGTGCCAGCAGCCAGGCGGGAGGGCGCACAGATACGCAGTATTTT. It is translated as CASSQAGGRTDTQYF.

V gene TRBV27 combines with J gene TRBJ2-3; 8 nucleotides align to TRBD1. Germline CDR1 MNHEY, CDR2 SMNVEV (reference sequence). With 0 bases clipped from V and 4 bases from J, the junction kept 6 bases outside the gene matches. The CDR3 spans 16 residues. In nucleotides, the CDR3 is TGTGCCAGCAGTTTATCGATCGGACAGGGATCAGATACGCAGTATTTT. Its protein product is CASSLSIGQGSDTQYF.

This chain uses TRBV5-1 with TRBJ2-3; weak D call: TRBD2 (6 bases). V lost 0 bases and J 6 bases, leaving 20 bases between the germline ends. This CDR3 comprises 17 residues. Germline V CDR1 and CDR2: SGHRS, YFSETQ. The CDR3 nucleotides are TGCGCCAGCAGCTTGGTAGGTTCTAGCGACGGTGAGGATACGCAGTATTTT. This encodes CASSLVGSSDGEDTQYF.

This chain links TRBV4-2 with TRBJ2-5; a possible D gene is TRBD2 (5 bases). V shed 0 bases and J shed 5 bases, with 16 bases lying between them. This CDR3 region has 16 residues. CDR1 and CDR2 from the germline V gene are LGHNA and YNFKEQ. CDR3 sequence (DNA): TGTGCCAGCAGCCAAGATGTCGGACTTTCTGGGGAGACCCAGTACTTC. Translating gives CASSQDVGLSGETQYF.

Here the CDR3 reads CASRLPQRGLRTGELFF. The CDR3 nucleotides read TGTGCCAGCAGGCTACCCCAGAGGGGATTGAGGACCGGGGAGCTGTTTTTT. This sequence joins TRBV7-8 and TRBJ2-2; the D gene could be TRBD1 or TRBD2 (5 bases each). This CDR3 has 17 amino acids. Trimming shortened V by 6 bases and J by 5 bases, and 22 bases separated the two germline ends. Germline V gene sequence: CDR1 SGHVS, CDR2 FQNEAQ.

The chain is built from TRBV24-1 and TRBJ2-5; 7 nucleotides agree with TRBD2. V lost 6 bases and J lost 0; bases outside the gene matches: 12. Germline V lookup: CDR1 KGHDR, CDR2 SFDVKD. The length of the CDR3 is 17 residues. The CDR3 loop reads CATSSARGVTYQETQYF. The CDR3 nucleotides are TGTGCCACCAGTTCGGCCCGGGGGGTGACGTACCAAGAGACCCAGTACTTC.

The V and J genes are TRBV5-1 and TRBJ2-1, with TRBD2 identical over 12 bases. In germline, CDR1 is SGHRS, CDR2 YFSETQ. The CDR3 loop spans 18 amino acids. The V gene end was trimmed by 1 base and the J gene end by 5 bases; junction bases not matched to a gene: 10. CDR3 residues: CASSLLLAGGPLDNEQFF. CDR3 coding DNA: TGCGCCAGCAGCTTGTTGCTAGCGGGAGGGCCCCTAGACAATGAGCAGTTCTTC.

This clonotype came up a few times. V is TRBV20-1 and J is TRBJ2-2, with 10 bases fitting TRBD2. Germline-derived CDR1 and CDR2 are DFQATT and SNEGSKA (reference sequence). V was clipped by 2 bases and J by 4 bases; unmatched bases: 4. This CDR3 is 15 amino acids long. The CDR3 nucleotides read TGCAGTGCTAGACTAGCGGGAGTTGGCACCGGGGAGCTGTTTTTT. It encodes CSARLAGVGTGELFF.

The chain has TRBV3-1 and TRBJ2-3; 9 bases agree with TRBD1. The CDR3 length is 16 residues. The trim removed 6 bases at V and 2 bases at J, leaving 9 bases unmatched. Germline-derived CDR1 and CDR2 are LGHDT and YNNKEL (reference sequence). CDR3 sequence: CASSEGQGFLTDTQYF. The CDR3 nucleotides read TGTGCCAGCAGTGAGGGACAGGGATTCCTCACAGATACGCAGTATTTT.

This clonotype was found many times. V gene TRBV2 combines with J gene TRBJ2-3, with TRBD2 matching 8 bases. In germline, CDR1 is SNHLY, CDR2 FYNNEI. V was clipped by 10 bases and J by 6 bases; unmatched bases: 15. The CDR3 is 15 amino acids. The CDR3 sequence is CATGLALIRGDTQYF. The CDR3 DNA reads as TGTGCCACAGGACTAGCTCTCATCCGAGGGGATACGCAGTATTTT. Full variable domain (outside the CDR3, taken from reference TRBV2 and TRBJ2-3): EPEVTQTPSHQVTQMGQEVILRCVPISNHLYFYWYRQILGQKVEFLVSFYNNEISEKSEIFDDQFSVERPDGSNFTLKIRSTKLEDSAMYFCATGLALIRGDTQYFGPGTRLTVL.

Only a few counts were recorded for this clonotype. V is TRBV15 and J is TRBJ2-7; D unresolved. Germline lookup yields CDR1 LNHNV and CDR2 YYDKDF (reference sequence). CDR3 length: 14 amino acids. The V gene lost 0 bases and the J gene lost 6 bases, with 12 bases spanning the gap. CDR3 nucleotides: TGTGCCACCAGCAGAGATCGGGTAACTGGCGAGCAGTACTTC. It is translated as CATSRDRVTGEQYF.

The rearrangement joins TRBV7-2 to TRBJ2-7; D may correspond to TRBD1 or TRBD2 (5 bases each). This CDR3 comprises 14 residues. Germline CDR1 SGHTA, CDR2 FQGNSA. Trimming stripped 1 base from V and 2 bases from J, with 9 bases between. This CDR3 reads CASSLVEGTYEQYF. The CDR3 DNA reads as TGTGCCAGCAGCTTAGTTGAGGGGACCTACGAGCAGTACTTC.